The 19 T cell receptor beta chains below all came from one sample that was sequenced in a study of shared clonotypes between healthy human individuals. Naivety among CD8 cells was defined by CD45RO negativity and positive CCR7 selection, thereby excluding terminally differentiated effector memory CD45RA+ cells. Generated by immunoSEQ multiplex PCR, the TCRdb table keeps only in-frame clones and is missing some. Among 2 million to 2.5 million clones listed, less than 95% were seen once. Source material: naive CD8+ T cells sorted from blood. The receptor source for this set is a young man in good health.

The chain couples TRBV28 to TRBJ1-5; D is possibly TRBD1 (6 bases). Trimming stripped 5 bases from V and 15 bases from J, with 20 bases between. The CDR3 runs 13 residues. Per the germline V gene, CDR1 is MDHEN and CDR2 is SYDVKM. The CDR3 DNA is TGTGCCAGCAGTCTAGCTACCGGGGGGGCCTTGCATTTT. Translating gives CASSLATGGALHF.

Comments on this clone: An end of the junction does not agree with germline; a read error may underlie this. Other DNA sequences within the sample encode an identical CDR3. The V gene is TRBV9, the J gene TRBJ2-7; no clear D gene. This CDR3 region has 12 residues. CDR1 is SGDLS and CDR2 is YYNGEE in the germline V gene. CDR3 region: CASSVDSSEQYF. Written as DNA, the CDR3 is TGTGCCAGCAGCGTTGACTCCTCCGAGCAGTACTTC.

This chain connects TRBV4-1 to TRBJ2-1, with a weak D call TRBD2 (6 bases). Deletions cut 1 base from V and 7 bases from J, with 17 bases between. The germline gives CDR1 MGHRA, CDR2 YSYEKL. The CDR3 runs 16 residues. The CDR3 here is CASSQVGTGVNNEQFF. In DNA form, the CDR3 reads TGCGCCAGCAGCCAAGTCGGGACGGGGGTAAATAATGAGCAGTTCTTC.

This chain links TRBV7-9 with TRBJ1-2; D gene uncertain. Germline V CDR1 and CDR2: SEHNR, FQNEAQ (reference sequence). Deletions cut 1 base from V and 4 bases from J, with 16 bases between. The CDR3 runs 16 residues. Written as DNA, the CDR3 is TGTGCCAGCAGCTTAGGGGTGTCTGAAATACTCTATGGCTACACCTTC. It yields the protein CASSLGVSEILYGYTF.

The chain has TRBV6-6 and TRBJ2-2, with D unclear. This CDR3 region has 14 residues. Germline CDR1 is MNHNY and CDR2 is SVGAGI (reference sequence). Trimming cost V 2 bases and J 4 bases, with 8 bases left between them. Here the CDR3 reads CASSYVWVTGELFF. CDR3 sequence (DNA): TGTGCCAGCAGTTACGTGTGGGTCACCGGGGAGCTGTTTTTT.

The rearrangement links TRBV4-1 to TRBJ2-4; D might be TRBD1 (5 bases). Trimming pared 0 bases from V and 6 bases from J, leaving 12 bases between. The CDR3 contains 15 residues. CDR1 and CDR2 from the germline V gene are MGHRA and YSYEKL. CDR3 amino acids: CASSQETTQGNIQYF. CDR3 coding DNA: TGCGCCAGCAGCCAAGAAACTACCCAGGGAAACATTCAGTACTTC.

This chain joins TRBV9 and TRBJ1-2; 8 bases fit TRBD1. CDR1 and CDR2 (germline): SGDLS, YYNGEE. J was trimmed by 6 bases and V by 0 bases; bases with no gene match: 4. This CDR3 is 14 amino acids long. CDR3 sequence reads: CASSVVPGGHGYTF. CDR3 DNA sequence: TGTGCCAGCAGCGTAGTACCAGGGGGCCATGGCTACACCTTC.

The chain couples TRBV30 to TRBJ2-1, with D uncertain. With 1 base removed from V and 7 bases from J, the gap between germline ends came to 14 bases. Germline assignment: CDR1 GTSNPN and CDR2 SVGIG (reference sequence). The CDR3 loop spans 14 amino acids. In DNA form, the CDR3 reads TGTGCCTGGAGTGAAACAGACCAAGGGAATGAGCAGTTCTTC. Protein: CAWSETDQGNEQFF.

The chain links TRBV4-1 to TRBJ2-7; no clear D. The CDR3 contains 14 residues. Germline CDR1 and CDR2: MGHRA and YSYEKL. V shed 0 bases and J shed 5 bases, with 11 bases lying between them. CDR3 residues: CASSQEIRYNEQYF. CDR3 DNA sequence: TGCGCCAGCAGCCAAGAGATCCGATATAACGAGCAGTACTTC.

This chain connects TRBV5-1 to TRBJ2-7; TRBD1 matches 7 bases. This CDR3 comprises 14 residues. The J segment lost 2 bases and the V segment lost 4 bases, leaving 6 bases of the junction unmatched. In germline, CDR1 is SGHRS, CDR2 YFSETQ. CDR3 sequence: CASSEDRVTYEQYF. CDR3 DNA: TGCGCCAGCAGCGAAGACAGGGTTACCTACGAGCAGTACTTC.

The V call is TRBV10-3, the J call TRBJ2-2; 9 bases map to TRBD1. With V trimmed by 6 bases and J by 6 bases, 5 bases remained unmatched. The germline CDR1 and CDR2 sequences are ENHRY and SYGVKD. This CDR3 is 14 amino acids long. CDR3 sequence: CAISWTGVPGELFF. The DNA for the CDR3 is TGTGCCATCAGCTGGACAGGGGTTCCCGGGGAGCTGTTTTTT.

This clone was recorded a few times. This chain joins TRBV28 and TRBJ1-5; a weak D match, TRBD1 (5 bases). Germline V lookup: CDR1 MDHEN, CDR2 SYDVKM. V was shortened by 2 bases and J by 5 bases, with 10 bases between the two germline ends. The CDR3 runs 14 residues. CDR3 bases: TGTGCCAGCAGTTTACAGGGTTCATATCAGCCCCAGCATTTT. The encoded protein is CASSLQGSYQPQHF.

The chain joins TRBV6-5 to TRBJ1-2; D is unresolved. Trimming cost V 2 bases and J 5 bases, with 12 bases left between them. There are 14 residues in the CDR3. CDR1 MNHEY and CDR2 SVGAGI come from the germline V gene. For the CDR3, the DNA is TGTGCCAGCAGTTACGGGGAATCCTCATATGGCTACACCTTC. This sequence encodes CASSYGESSYGYTF.

In the case of this clone: Distinct nucleotide sequences in the sample also encode this CDR3. V and J are TRBV10-3 and TRBJ2-7; D unclear. Germline V lookup: CDR1 ENHRY, CDR2 SYGVKD. The CDR3 is 13 residues long. V gave up 4 bases and J gave up 1 base, with 8 bases separating them. In nucleotides, the CDR3 is TGTGCCATCAGTGGGACGGATTCCTACGAGCAGTACTTC. Its translation: CAISGTDSYEQYF.

Turning to this clone: Mismatch with germline at one junction end may stem from a read error. The chain joins TRBV5-1 to TRBJ2-7, with 10 nucleotides matching TRBD1. This CDR3 is 17 amino acids long. Germline CDR1 and CDR2: SGHRS and YFSETQ. The CDR3 nucleotides are TGCGCCAGCAGCTCCCGACAGGGGGCTTCCTTCTCCCACGAGCAGTACTTC. It codes for CASSSRQGASFSHEQYF.

The V and J genes are TRBV19 and TRBJ1-2, with D hard to call. Trimming pared 2 bases from V and 4 bases from J, leaving 11 bases between. The CDR3 length is 14 residues. Germline values: CDR1 LNHDA, CDR2 SQIVND (reference sequence). The CDR3 DNA reads TGTGCCAGTAGTATATTGGAGACGGCCTATGGCTACACCTTC. It codes for CASSILETAYGYTF.

CDR3 sequence: CASRTASGGPTGYEQYF. In DNA, the CDR3 is TGTGCCAGCAGGACGGCTAGCGGGGGCCCTACTGGATACGAGCAGTACTTC. The rearrangement uses TRBV25-1 and TRBJ2-7; 10 nucleotides line up with TRBD2. The CDR3 loop spans 17 amino acids. Germline trimming cut 6 bases from V and 4 bases from J; bases unmatched to any gene: 15. Germline V gene sequence: CDR1 MGHDK, CDR2 SYGVNS.

V usage is TRBV9 and J usage is TRBJ1-5; D might be TRBD1 (5 bases). Per the germline V gene, CDR1 is SGDLS and CDR2 is YYNGEE. The CDR3 runs 14 residues. The V end lost 4 bases, the J end lost 7 bases, and 15 bases lay between the germline ends. For the CDR3, the DNA is TGTGCCAGCAGCCCCGGAGGGGTGGGGCAGCCCCAGCATTTT. Its protein is CASSPGGVGQPQHF.

The rearrangement links TRBV30 to TRBJ2-7; 8 nucleotides align to TRBD1. With 5 bases clipped from V and 0 bases from J, the junction kept 3 bases outside the gene matches. This CDR3 contains 13 residues. Germline CDR1 is GTSNPN and CDR2 is SVGIG (reference sequence). The DNA for the CDR3 is TGTGCCTGGGGGACAGGCGACTCCTACGAGCAGTACTTC. Translation gives CAWGTGDSYEQYF.